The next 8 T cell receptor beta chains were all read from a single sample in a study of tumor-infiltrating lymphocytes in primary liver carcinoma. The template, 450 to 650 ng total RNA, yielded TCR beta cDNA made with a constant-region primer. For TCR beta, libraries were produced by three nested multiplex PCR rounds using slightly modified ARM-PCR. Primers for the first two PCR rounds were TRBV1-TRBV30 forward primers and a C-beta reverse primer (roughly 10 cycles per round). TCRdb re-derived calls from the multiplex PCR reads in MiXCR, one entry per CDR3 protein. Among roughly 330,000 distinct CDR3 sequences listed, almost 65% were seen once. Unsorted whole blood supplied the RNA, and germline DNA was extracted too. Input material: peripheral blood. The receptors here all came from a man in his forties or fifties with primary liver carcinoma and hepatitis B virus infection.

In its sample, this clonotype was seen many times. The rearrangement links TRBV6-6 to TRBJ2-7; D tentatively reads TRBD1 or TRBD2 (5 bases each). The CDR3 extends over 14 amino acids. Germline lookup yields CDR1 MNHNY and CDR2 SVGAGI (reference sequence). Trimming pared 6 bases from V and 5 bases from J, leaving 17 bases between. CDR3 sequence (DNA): TGTGCCAGCAGGGGAAGGACGGGGCCTGACGAGCAGTACTTC. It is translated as CASRGRTGPDEQYF.

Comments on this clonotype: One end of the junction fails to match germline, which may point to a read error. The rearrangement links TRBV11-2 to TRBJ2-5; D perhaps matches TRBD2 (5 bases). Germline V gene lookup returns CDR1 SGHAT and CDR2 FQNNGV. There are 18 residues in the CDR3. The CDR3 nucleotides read TGTGTCAGCAGCTTAGCGATGCTAGCTCTGGGAAAAAAAGAGACCCAGTACTTC. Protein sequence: CVSSLAMLALGKKETQYF. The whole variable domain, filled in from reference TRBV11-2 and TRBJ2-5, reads EAGVAQSPRYKIIEKRQSVAFWCNPISGHATLYWYQQILGQGPKLLIQFQNNGVVDDSQLPKDRFSAERLKGVDSTLKIQPAKLEDSAVYLCVSSLAMLALGKKETQYFGPGTRLLVL.

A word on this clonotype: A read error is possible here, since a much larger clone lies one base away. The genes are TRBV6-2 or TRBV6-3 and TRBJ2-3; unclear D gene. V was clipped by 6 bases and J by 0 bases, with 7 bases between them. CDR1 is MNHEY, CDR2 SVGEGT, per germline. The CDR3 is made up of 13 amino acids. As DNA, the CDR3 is TGTGCCAGCAGGAACAGTAGCACAGATACGCAGTATTTT. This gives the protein CASRNSSTDTQYF.

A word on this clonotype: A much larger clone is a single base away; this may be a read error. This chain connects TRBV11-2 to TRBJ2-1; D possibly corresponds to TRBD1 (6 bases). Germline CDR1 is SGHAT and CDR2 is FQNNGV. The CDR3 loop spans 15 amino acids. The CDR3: CATSIPPGAYNEQFF. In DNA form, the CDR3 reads TGTGCCACCAGCATCCCACCAGGGGCCTACAATGAGCAGTTCTTC. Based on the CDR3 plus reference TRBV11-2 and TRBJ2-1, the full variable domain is EAGVAQSPRYKIIEKRQSVAFWCNPISGHATLYWYQQILGQGPKLLIQFQNNGVVDDSQLPKDRFSAERLKGVDSTLKIQPAKLEDSAVYLCATSIPPGAYNEQFFGPGTRLTVL.

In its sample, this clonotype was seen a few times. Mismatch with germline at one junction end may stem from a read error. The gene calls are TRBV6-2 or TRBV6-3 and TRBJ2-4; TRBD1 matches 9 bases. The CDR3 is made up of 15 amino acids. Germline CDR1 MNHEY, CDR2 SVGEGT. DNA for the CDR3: TGTGTCAGCAGTCGCGGGACAGGGCAGGAGAACATTCAGTACTTC. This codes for CVSSRGTGQENIQYF.

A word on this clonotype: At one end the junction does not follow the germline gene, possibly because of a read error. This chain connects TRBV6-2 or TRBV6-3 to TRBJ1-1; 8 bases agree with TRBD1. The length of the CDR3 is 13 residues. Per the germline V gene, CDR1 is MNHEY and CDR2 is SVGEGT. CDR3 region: CANSVGQGSEAFF. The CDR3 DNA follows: TGTGCCAACAGTGTCGGACAGGGCAGTGAAGCTTTCTTT.

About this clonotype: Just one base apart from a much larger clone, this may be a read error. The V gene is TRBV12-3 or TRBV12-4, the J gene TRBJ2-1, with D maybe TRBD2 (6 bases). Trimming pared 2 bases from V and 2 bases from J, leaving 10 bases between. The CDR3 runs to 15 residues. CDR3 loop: CASSLLGGAYNEQFF. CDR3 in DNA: TGTGCCAGCAGTTTACTCGGCGGGGCCTACAATGAGCAGTTCTTC.

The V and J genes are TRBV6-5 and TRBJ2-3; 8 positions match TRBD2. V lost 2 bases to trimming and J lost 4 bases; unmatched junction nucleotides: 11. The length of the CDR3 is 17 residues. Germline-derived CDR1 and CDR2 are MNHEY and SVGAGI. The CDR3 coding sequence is TGTGCCAGCAGTTACATCTCGACGGGAGGGCCCCCAGATACGCAGTATTTT. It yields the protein CASSYISTGGPPDTQYF.